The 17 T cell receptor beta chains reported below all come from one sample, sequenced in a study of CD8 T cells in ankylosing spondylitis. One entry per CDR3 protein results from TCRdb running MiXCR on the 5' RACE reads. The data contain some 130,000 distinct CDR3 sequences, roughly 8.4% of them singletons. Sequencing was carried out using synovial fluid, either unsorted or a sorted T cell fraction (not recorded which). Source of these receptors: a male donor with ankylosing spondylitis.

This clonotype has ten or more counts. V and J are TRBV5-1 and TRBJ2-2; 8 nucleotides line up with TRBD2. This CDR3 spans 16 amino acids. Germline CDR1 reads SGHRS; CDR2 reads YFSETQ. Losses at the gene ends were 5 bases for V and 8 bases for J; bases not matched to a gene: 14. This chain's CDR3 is CASRMSTSVLGGELFF. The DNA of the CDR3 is TGCGCCAGCAGGATGTCGACTAGCGTGCTAGGAGGGGAGCTGTTTTTT.

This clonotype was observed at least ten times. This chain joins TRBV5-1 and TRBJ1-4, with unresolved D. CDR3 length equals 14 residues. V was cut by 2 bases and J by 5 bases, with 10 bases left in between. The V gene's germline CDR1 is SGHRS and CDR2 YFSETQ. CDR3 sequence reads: CASSFGSHNEKLFF. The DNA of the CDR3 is TGCGCCAGCAGCTTCGGGTCGCACAATGAAAAACTGTTTTTT.

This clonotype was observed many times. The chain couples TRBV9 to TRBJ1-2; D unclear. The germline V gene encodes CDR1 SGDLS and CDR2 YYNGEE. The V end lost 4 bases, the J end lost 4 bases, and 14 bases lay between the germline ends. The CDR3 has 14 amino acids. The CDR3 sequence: CASSKGGSVYGYTF. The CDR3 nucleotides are TGTGCCAGCAGCAAAGGTGGCAGTGTCTATGGCTACACCTTC. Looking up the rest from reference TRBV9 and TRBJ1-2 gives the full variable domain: DSGVTQTPKHLITATGQRVTLRCSPRSGDLSVYWYQQSLDQGLQFLIQYYNGEERAKGNILERFSAQQFPDLHSELNLSSLELGDSALYFCASSKGGSVYGYTFGSGTRLTVV.

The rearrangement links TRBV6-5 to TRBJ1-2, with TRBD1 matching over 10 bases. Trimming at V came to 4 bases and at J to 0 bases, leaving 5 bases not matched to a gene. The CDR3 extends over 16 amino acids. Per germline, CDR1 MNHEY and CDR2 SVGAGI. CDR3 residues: CASSLFDRGPNYGYTF. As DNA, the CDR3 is TGTGCCAGCAGTTTATTCGACAGGGGGCCTAACTATGGCTACACCTTC.

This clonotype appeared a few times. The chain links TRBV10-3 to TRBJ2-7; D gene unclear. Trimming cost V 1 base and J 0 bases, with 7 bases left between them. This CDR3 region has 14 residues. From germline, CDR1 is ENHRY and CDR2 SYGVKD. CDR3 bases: TGTGCCATCAGTGAGTTTACAGTCTCCTACGAGCAGTACTTC. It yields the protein CAISEFTVSYEQYF.

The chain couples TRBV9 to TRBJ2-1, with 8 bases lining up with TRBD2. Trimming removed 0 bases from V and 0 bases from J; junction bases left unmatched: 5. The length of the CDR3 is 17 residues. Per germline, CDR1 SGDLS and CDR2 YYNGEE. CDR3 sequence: CASSVGVAGFSYNEQFF. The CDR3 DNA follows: TGTGCCAGCAGCGTAGGAGTAGCGGGATTCTCCTACAATGAGCAGTTCTTC.

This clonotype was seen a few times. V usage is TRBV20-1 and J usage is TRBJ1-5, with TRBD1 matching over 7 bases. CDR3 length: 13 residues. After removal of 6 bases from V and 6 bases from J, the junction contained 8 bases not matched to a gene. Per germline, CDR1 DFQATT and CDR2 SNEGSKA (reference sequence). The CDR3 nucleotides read TGCAGTGCGAGGGGACAGCAGGGTCAGCCCCAGCATTTT. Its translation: CSARGQQGQPQHF.

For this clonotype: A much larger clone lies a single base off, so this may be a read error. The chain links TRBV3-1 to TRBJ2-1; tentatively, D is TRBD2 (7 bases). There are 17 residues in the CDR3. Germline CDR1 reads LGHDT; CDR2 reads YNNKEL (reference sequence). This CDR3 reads CATSVRGGEGSYNEQFF. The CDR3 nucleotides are TGTGCCACCAGCGTAAGGGGGGGGGAAGGCTCCTACAATGAGCAGTTCTTC.

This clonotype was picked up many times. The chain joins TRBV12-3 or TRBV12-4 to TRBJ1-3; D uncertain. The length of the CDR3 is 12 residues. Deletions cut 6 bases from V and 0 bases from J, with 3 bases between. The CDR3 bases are TGTGCCAGCAGGGCCTCTGGAAACACCATATATTTT. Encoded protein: CASRASGNTIYF.

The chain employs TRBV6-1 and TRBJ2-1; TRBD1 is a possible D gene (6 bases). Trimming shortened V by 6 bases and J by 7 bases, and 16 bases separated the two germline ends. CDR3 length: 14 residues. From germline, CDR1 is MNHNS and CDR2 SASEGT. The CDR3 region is CASSFSYRDNEQFF. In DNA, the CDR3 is TGTGCCAGCAGCTTTTCCTACAGGGATAATGAGCAGTTCTTC.

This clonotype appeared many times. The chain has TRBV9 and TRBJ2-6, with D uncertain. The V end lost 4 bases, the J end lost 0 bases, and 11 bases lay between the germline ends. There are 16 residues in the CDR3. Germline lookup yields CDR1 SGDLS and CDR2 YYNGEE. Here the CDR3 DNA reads TGTGCCAGCAGCCCCCACCCCTACTCTGGGGCCAACGTCCTGACTTTC. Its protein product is CASSPHPYSGANVLTF.

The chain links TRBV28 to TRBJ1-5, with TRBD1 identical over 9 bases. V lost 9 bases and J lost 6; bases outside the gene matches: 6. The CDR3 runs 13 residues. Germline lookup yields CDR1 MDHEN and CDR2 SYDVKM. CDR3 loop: CASYRGHGQPQHF. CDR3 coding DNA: TGTGCCAGTTACAGGGGGCATGGTCAGCCCCAGCATTTT.

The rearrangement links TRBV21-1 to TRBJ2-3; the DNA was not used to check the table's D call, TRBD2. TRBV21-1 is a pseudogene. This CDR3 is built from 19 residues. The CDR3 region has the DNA TGTGCCAGCAGCCACCTAACTAGCGGGAGGGCATTAAGCACAGATACGCAGTATTTT. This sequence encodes CASSHLTSGRALSTDTQYF.

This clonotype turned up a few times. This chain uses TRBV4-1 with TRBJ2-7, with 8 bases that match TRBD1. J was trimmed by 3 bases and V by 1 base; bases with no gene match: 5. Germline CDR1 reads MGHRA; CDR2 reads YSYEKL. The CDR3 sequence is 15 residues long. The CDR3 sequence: CASSQGQGLSYEQYF. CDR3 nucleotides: TGCGCCAGCAGCCAAGGACAGGGGTTAAGCTACGAGCAGTACTTC.

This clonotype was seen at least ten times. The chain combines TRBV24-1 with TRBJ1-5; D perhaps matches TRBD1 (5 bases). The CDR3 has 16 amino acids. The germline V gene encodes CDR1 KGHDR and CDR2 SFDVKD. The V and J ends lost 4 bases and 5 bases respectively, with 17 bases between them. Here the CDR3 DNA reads TGTGCCACCAGTGACGGTGGGGGGGAGCGTTATCAGCCCCAGCATTTT. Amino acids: CATSDGGGERYQPQHF.

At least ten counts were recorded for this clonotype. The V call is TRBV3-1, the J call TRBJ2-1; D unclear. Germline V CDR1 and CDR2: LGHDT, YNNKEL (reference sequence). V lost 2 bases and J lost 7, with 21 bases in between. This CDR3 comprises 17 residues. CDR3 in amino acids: CASSQRMDLELWNEQFF. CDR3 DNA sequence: TGTGCCAGCAGCCAAAGAATGGACCTCGAGCTGTGGAATGAGCAGTTCTTC.

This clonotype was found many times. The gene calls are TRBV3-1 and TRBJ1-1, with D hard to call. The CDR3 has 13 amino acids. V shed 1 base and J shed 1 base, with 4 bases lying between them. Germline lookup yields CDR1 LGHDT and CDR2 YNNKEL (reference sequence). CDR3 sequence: CASSQGENTEAFF. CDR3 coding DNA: TGTGCCAGCAGCCAAGGGGAGAACACTGAAGCTTTCTTT.